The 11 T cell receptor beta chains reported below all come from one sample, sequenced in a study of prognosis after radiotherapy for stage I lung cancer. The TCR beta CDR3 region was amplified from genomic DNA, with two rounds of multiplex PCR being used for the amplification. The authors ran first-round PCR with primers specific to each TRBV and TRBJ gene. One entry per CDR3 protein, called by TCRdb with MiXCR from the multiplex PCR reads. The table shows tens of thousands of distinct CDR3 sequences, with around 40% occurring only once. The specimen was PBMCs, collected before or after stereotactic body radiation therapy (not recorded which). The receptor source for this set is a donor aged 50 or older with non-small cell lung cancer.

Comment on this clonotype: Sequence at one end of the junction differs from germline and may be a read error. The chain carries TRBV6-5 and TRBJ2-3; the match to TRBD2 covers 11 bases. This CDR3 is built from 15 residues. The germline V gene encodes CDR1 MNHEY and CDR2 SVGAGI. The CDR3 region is CASSSSGRIADTQYF. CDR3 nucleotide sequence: TGTGCCAGCAGTTCTAGCGGGAGGATAGCAGATACGCAGTACTTT.

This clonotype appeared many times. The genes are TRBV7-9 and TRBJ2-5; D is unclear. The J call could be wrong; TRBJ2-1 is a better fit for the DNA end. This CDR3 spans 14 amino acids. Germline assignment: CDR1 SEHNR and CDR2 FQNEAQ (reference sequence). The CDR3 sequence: CASSLIQMGNEQFF. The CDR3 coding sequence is TGTGCCAGCAGCCTGATTCAGATGGGCAATGAGCAGTTCTTC.

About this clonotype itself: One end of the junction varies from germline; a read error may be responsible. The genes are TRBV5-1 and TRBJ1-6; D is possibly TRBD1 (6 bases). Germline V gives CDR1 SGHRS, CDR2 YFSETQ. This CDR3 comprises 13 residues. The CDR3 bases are TGTGCCAGCAGCCCAAGGGGGGTATCACCCCTCCACTTT. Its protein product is CASSPRGVSPLHF.

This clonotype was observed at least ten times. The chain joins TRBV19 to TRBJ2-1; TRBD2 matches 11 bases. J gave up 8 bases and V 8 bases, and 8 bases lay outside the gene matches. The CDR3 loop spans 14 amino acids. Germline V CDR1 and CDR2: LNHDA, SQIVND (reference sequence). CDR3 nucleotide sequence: TGTGCCAGTGGCGGAACTAGCGGGAGATATGAGCAGTTCTTC. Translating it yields CASGGTSGRYEQFF.

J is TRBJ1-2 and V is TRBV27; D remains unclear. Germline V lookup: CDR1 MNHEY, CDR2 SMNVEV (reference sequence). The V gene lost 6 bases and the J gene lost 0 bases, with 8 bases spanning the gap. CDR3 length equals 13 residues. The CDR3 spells CASSPLSNYGYTF. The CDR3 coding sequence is TGTGCCAGCAGCCCGCTATCTAACTATGGCTACACCTTC.

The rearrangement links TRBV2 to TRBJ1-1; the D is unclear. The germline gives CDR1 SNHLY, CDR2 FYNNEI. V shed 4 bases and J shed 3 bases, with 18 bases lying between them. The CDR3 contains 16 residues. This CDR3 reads CASSVGPVGIDTEAFF. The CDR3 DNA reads TGTGCCAGCAGTGTTGGGCCAGTGGGCATTGACACTGAAGCTTTCTTT.

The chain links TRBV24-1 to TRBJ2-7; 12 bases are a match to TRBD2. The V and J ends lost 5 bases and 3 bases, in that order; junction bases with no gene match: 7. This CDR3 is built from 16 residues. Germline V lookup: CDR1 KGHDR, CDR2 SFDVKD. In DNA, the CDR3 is TGTGCCACCAGTGCCACGACTAGCGGGAGACTCTACGAGCAGTACTTC. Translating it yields CATSATTSGRLYEQYF.

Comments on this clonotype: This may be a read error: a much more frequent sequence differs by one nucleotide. DNA of the CDR3: TGTGCCAGCACCCCGGTTAATGAAGCTTTCTTT. Residues: CASTPVNEAFF. The chain has TRBV6-5 and TRBJ1-1; no reliable D call. Germline CDR1 reads MNHEY; CDR2 reads SVGAGI. The CDR3 runs 11 residues. The V gene lost 7 bases and the J gene lost 7 bases, with 10 bases spanning the gap.

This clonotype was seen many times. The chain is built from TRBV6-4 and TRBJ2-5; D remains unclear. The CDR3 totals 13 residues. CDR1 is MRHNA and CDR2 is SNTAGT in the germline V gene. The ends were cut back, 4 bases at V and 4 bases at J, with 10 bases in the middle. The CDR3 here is CASSVGYGETQYF. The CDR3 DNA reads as TGTGCCAGCAGTGTAGGCTACGGAGAGACCCAGTACTTC.

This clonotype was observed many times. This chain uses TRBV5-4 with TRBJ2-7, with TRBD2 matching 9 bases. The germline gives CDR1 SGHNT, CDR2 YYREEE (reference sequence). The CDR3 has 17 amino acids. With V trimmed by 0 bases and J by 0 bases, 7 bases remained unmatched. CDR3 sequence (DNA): TGTGCCAGCAGCTTGGGTGGGGTTAGCGGGAGCTCCTACGAGCAGTACTTC. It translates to CASSLGGVSGSSYEQYF.

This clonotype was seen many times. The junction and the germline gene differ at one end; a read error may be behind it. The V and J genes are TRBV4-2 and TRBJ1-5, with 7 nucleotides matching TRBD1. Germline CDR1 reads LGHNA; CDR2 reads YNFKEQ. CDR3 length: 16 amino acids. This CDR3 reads CASSQDRGQQYQPQHF. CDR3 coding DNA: TGCGCCAGCAGCCAAGATCGGGGACAGCAATATCAGCCCCAGCATTTT.